Described below is a single T cell receptor (beta chain) sequence and its context. Antigen unknown. The sample has other DNA sequences that encode this CDR3 too. cDNA reverse transcribed from extracted RNA served as the sequencing template. Measured with immunoSEQ multiplex PCR; TCRdb has only the in-frame clones, and not every one. The repertoire holds hundreds of thousands of clones, with 35% to 45% as singletons. Treatment defined: oral pan-JAK inhibitor, 5-10 mg twice daily. This record comes from a study of CD8+ T cells in alopecia areata. In the study overall: Patients received oral tofacitinib, 5 to 10 mg twice daily, for moderate-to-severe alopecia areata. Treatment ran 6 to 18 months, with 6 months of follow-up afterward.

Study-wide points: Tofacitinib delivered significant drops in scalp clonality and in expanded CD8+ clones among the top 100. Affected scalp, especially in alopecia totalis/universalis, had a higher clonality than normal scalp did.

V shed 4 bases and J shed 2 bases, with 13 bases lying between them. Germline V gene sequence: CDR1 SGDLS, CDR2 YYNGEE. This CDR3 region has 14 residues. Sequences were derived from CD4+ T cells sorted from blood, sampled at roughly week 30, from a patient treated with tofacitinib. This chain joins TRBV9 and TRBJ2-7; D may be TRBD1 (6 bases). This sequence was found in a human donor with alopecia areata. The CDR3 region is CASSPRTATYEQYF. The CDR3 coding sequence is TGTGCCAGCAGCCCCCGGACAGCAACCTACGAGCAGTACTTC.